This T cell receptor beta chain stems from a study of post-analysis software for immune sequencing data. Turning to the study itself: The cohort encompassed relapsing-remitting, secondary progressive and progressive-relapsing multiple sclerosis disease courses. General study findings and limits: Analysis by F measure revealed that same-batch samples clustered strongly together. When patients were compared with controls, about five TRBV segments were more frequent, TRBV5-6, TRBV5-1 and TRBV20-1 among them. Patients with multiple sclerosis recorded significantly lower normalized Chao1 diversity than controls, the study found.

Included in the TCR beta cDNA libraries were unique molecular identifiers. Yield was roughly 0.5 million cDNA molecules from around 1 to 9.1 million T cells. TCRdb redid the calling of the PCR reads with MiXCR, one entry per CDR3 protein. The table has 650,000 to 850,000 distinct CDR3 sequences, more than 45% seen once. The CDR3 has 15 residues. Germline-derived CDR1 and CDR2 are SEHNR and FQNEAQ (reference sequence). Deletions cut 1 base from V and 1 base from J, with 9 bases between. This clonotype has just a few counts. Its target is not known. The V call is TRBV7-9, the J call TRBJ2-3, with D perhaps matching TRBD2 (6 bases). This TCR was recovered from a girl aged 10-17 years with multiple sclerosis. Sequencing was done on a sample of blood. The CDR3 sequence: CASSLEASGTDTQYF. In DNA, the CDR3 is TGTGCCAGCAGCTTAGAAGCTAGCGGCACAGATACGCAGTATTTT.